This T cell receptor beta chain was sequenced for a study of blood T cell repertoires in COVID-19. Study-wide background: The United States, Italy and Spain were the sources of the acute and convalescent COVID-19 samples.

Assay: immunoSEQ multiplex PCR; the TCRdb copy retains only in-frame clones and omits some. The sample carries fewer than 400,000 clones, around 92% recorded once. The sequence came from a woman in her twenties or thirties with COVID-19, enrolled during active disease. Sequenced input: peripheral blood.

The CDR3 coding sequence is TGTGCCAGCAGCTTAGGTCGCGGGGGTCGCGATGAAAAACTGTTTTTT. This translates into CASSLGRGGRDEKLFF. The rearrangement uses TRBV7-9 and TRBJ1-4, with D maybe TRBD1 (5 bases). Deletions cut 1 base from V and 6 bases from J, with 15 bases between. The CDR3 consists of 16 residues. Germline V gives CDR1 SEHNR, CDR2 FQNEAQ (reference sequence).